These T cell receptor beta chains were read from a single sample in a study of T cells after yellow fever vaccination. MiXCR, run by TCRdb on the 5' RACE reads, gives a single entry per CDR3 protein. The repertoire consists of 230,000 or so distinct CDR3 sequences, with over 6.5% occurring once and the leading ten covering 1% to 1.2%. Sample: CD4+ T cells sorted from PBMCs, taken on the day of the yellow fever booster vaccination. These receptors originate from a man aged 25 to 40 who received the YFV17D yellow fever vaccine. Both conserved end residues are part of each CDR3. The order of the fields is clone size, J gene, D gene, V gene, CDR3 DNA, CDR3 protein. The D gene is left open where the match is weak. Not every row has a clone size; where given, it reads once, few, many or a size class.

size: .
J: TRBJ1-3
D: .
V: TRBV2
DNA: TGTGCCAGCAGTGAGGGCACCAACTCTGGAAACACCATATATTTT
CDR3: CASSEGTNSGNTIYF

size: .
J: TRBJ2-1
D: .
V: TRBV5-4
DNA: TGTGCCAGCAGCGCACCCAGGGAGGTCAATGAGCAGTTCTTC
CDR3: CASSAPREVNEQFF

size: many
J: TRBJ2-7
D: .
V: TRBV6-2/TRBV6-3
DNA: TGTGCCAGCAGTTCGAACCGCAGGGTGAGGAACGAGCAGTACTTC
CDR3: CASSSNRRVRNEQYF

size: .
J: TRBJ1-2
D: TRBD1
V: TRBV20-1
DNA: TGCAGGACGGACAGGCCTACTTATGGCTACACCTTC
CDR3: CRTDRPTYGYTF

size: many
J: TRBJ2-7
D: .
V: TRBV19
DNA: TGTGCCAGTAGCAACGTCGCATACGAGCAGTACTTC
CDR3: CASSNVAYEQYF

size: .
J: TRBJ2-6
D: .
V: TRBV27
DNA: TGTGCCAGCAGTTTCGGACTGAGCTCTGGGGCCAGCGTCCTGACTTTC
CDR3: CASSFGLSSGASVLTF

size: many
J: TRBJ2-1
D: TRBD2
V: TRBV12-3/TRBV12-4
DNA: TGTGCCAGCAGATCCGGACTAGCGGGAGGGGAGGATGAGCAGTTCTTC
CDR3: CASRSGLAGGEDEQFF

size: many
J: TRBJ2-3
D: .
V: TRBV10-3
DNA: TGTGCCACCACCCTCTCAGACACAGATACGCAGTATTTT
CDR3: CATTLSDTDTQYF

size: many
J: TRBJ2-7
D: .
V: TRBV7-2
DNA: TGTGCCAGCAGCTTTGGGACCGCGGCCTACGAGCAGTACTTC
CDR3: CASSFGTAAYEQYF

size: .
J: TRBJ2-1
D: TRBD2
V: TRBV6-5
DNA: TGTGCCAGCAGTTCCGCCGGGACTAGGCTAAATGAGCAGTTCTTC
CDR3: CASSSAGTRLNEQFF

size: few
J: TRBJ2-1
D: .
V: TRBV7-9
DNA: TGTGCCAGCAGCTTAGTTCCCACAGGGAATGAGCAGTTCTTC
CDR3: CASSLVPTGNEQFF

size: few
J: TRBJ2-7
D: .
V: TRBV10-3
DNA: TGTGCCATCAGTGCACTTTTTGGCGTAGGCTCCTACGAGCAGTACTTC
CDR3: CAISALFGVGSYEQYF

size: .
J: TRBJ1-2
D: TRBD1
V: TRBV6-1
DNA: TGTGCCAGCAGGGAACAGGGGGCGCTTAATGGCTACACCTTC
CDR3: CASREQGALNGYTF

size: .
J: TRBJ2-5
D: TRBD2
V: TRBV7-2
DNA: TGTGCCAGCAGCTTAGGGCGGACTAGCGGGGGACAAGAGACCCAGTACTTC
CDR3: CASSLGRTSGGQETQYF

size: few
J: TRBJ2-1
D: .
V: TRBV7-9
DNA: TGTGCCAGCAGCTCCTCCTGGGGTGGGGCAAATGAGCAGTTCTTC
CDR3: CASSSSWGGANEQFF

size: many
J: TRBJ1-4
D: TRBD1
V: TRBV7-2
DNA: TGTGCCAGCAGCTGGAGGACAGGAAGTGAAAAACTGTTTTTT
CDR3: CASSWRTGSEKLFF